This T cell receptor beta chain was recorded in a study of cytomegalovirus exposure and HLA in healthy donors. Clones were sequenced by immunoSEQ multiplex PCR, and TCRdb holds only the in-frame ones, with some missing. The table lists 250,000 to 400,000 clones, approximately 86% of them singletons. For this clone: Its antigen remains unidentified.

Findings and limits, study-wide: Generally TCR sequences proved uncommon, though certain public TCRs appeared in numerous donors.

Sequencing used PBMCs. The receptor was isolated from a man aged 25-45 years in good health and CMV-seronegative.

The CDR3 sequence: CSVESGPGREQYF. In DNA, the CDR3 is TGCAGCGTTGAATCTGGGCCGGGGAGGGAGCAGTACTTC. The rearrangement joins TRBV29-1 to TRBJ2-7; tentative D call: TRBD2 (6 bases). This CDR3 is 13 amino acids long. With 2 bases removed from V and 7 bases from J, the gap between germline ends came to 15 bases. Germline V gene sequence: CDR1 SQVTM, CDR2 ANQGSEA.